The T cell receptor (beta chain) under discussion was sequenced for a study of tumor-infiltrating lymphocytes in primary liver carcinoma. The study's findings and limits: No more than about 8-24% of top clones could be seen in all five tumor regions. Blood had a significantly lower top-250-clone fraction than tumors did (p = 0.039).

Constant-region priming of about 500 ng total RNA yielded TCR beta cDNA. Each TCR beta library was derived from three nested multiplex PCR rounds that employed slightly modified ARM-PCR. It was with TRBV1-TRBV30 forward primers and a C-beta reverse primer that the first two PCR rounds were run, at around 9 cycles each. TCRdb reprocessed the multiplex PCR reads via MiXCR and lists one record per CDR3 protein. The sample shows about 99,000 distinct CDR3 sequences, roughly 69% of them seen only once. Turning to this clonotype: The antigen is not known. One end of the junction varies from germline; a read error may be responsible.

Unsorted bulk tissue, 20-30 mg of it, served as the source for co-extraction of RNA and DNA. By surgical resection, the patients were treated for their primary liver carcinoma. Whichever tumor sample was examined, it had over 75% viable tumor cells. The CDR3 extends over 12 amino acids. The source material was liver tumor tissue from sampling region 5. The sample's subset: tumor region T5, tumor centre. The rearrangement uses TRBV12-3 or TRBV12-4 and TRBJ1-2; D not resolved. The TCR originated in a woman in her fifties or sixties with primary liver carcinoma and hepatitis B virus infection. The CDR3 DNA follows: TGTGCCAGCACCCGGCGGGAAAAAGGCTACAGCTTC. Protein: CASTRREKGYSF.